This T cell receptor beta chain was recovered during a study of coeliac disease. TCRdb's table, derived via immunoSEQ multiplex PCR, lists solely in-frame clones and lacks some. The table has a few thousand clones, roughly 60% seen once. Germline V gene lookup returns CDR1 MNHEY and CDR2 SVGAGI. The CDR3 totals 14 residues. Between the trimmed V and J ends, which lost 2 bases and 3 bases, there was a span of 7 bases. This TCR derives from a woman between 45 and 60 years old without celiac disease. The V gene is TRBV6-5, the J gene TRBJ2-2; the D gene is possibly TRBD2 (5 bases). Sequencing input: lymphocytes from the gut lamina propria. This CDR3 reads CASSYRGYTGELFF. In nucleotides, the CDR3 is TGTGCCAGCAGTTACAGAGGGTACACCGGGGAGCTGTTTTTT.